This passage covers 23 T cell receptor beta chains from one sample sequenced in a study of cytomegalovirus exposure and HLA in healthy donors. Both 60 Vbeta primers and 13 Jbeta primers went into the PCR. The assay was immunoSEQ multiplex PCR, and TCRdb's table has in-frame clones only and misses some. The sample has about 130,000 clones; approximately 82% are singletons. The sequenced sample was PBMCs. The receptor set was obtained from a boy younger than 10 in good health and CMV-seronegative.

In its sample, this clone was seen a few times. This chain uses TRBV19 with TRBJ1-1; possible D gene TRBD1, 5 bases. Trimming cost V 7 bases and J 6 bases, with 9 bases left between them. CDR1 is LNHDA, CDR2 SQIVND, per germline (reference sequence). The CDR3 consists of 11 residues. CDR3 in amino acids: CASIGGAEAFF. The CDR3, as DNA: TGTGCCAGTATCGGGGGGGCTGAAGCTTTCTTT.

This chain uses TRBV5-1 with TRBJ2-1, with 9 bases lining up with TRBD1. The CDR3 covers 13 residues. V trimming: 4 bases; J trimming: 8 bases; junction bases outside the gene matches: 4. Germline-derived CDR1 and CDR2 are SGHRS and YFSETQ. CDR3 sequence (DNA): TGCGCCAGCAGCCCACAGGGGGCTTATGAGCAGTTCTTC. This translates into CASSPQGAYEQFF.

The chain recombines TRBV12-5 with TRBJ2-1, with no clear D. CDR1 is LGHNT, CDR2 FRNRAP, per germline. CDR3 length: 20 residues. V gave up 1 base and J gave up 6 bases, with 28 bases separating them. The CDR3: CASGLAPSGSLVGRGNEQFF. The CDR3 DNA is TGTGCTAGTGGTTTGGCCCCATCGGGTTCCCTGGTGGGTCGTGGCAATGAGCAGTTCTTC.

This clone was observed a single time. The V and J genes are TRBV7-3 and TRBJ2-1; 7 positions match TRBD2. Germline V CDR1 and CDR2: SGHTA, FQGTGA. The V and J ends lost 5 bases and 1 base, in that order; junction bases with no gene match: 5. This CDR3 has 15 residues. For the CDR3, the DNA is TGTGCCAGCAGCCTTTCCGGGGGGTCCTACAATGAGCAGTTCTTC. Amino acid sequence: CASSLSGGSYNEQFF.

The rearrangement uses TRBV5-4 and TRBJ2-2, with D possibly TRBD2 on 6 matching bases. CDR3 size: 18 residues. With 3 bases removed from V and 5 bases from J, the gap between germline ends came to 23 bases. CDR1 and CDR2 (germline): SGHNT, YYREEE (reference sequence). The CDR3 is CASSSGARLARWTGELFF. DNA of the CDR3: TGTGCCAGCAGCTCGGGAGCGAGGCTGGCGAGATGGACCGGGGAGCTGTTTTTT. The whole variable domain, filled in from reference TRBV5-4 and TRBJ2-2, reads ETGVTQSPTHLIKTRGQQVTLRCSSQSGHNTVSWYQQALGQGPQFIFQYYREEENGRGNFPPRFSGLQFPNYSSELNVNALELDDSALYLCASSSGARLARWTGELFFGEGSRLTVL.

V gene TRBV13 combines with J gene TRBJ2-7, with D maybe TRBD1 (6 bases). The V gene's germline CDR1 is PRHDT and CDR2 FYEKMQ (reference sequence). The V gene lost 0 bases and the J gene lost 1 base, with 7 bases spanning the gap. CDR3 length equals 14 residues. The DNA of the CDR3 is TGTGCCAGCAGCTTAGGGGGGGCATCCTACGAGCAGTACTTC. This gives the protein CASSLGGASYEQYF.

In DNA form, the CDR3 reads TGCGCCAGCAGCTTGGGGGGCTCAGATACCTACGAGCAGTACTTC. Amino acid sequence: CASSLGGSDTYEQYF. The V call is TRBV5-1, the J call TRBJ2-7; TRBD1 might be the D (5 bases). V was pared by 0 bases and J by 2 bases, with 12 bases between. The length of the CDR3 is 15 residues. In germline, CDR1 is SGHRS, CDR2 YFSETQ. The full variable domain, with the rest looked up from reference TRBV5-1 and TRBJ2-7, is KAGVTQTPRYLIKTRGQQVTLSCSPISGHRSVSWYQQTPGQGLQFLFEYFSETQRNKGNFPGRFSGRQFSNSRSEMNVSTLELGDSALYLCASSLGGSDTYEQYFGPGTRLTVT.

This sequence joins TRBV4-1 and TRBJ2-7; 7 bases match TRBD1. V gave up 4 bases and J gave up 7 bases; unmatched junction bases: 10. There are 14 residues in the CDR3. The germline V gene encodes CDR1 MGHRA and CDR2 YSYEKL. The CDR3 protein is CASSRLTGSWEQYF. CDR3 nucleotide sequence: TGCGCCAGCAGCCGCCTGACAGGGTCTTGGGAGCAGTACTTC.

The gene calls are TRBV7-3 and TRBJ2-2; D is unresolved. V lost 2 bases and J 3 bases, leaving 10 bases between the germline ends. This CDR3 contains 15 residues. From germline, CDR1 is SGHTA and CDR2 FQGTGA. The CDR3 DNA reads as TGTGCCAGCAGCTTAGCCCCCGCGGACACCGGGGAGCTGTTTTTT. It yields the protein CASSLAPADTGELFF.

The chain is built from TRBV6-5 and TRBJ2-1; D is perhaps TRBD1 (6 bases). The CDR3 runs 12 residues. CDR1 MNHEY and CDR2 SVGAGI come from the germline V gene. Trimming shortened V by 6 bases and J by 8 bases, and 11 bases separated the two germline ends. CDR3 sequence (DNA): TGTGCCAGCAGCTTTCCAGGGGATGAGCAGTTCTTC. Protein: CASSFPGDEQFF.

Concerning this clone itself: This same CDR3 is encoded by further DNA sequences in the sample. This chain joins TRBV6-5 and TRBJ1-1, with D maybe TRBD1 (6 bases). The CDR3 sequence is 13 residues long. Germline V gene data show CDR1 as MNHEY and CDR2 as SVGAGI. V was cut by 6 bases and J by 1 base, with 9 bases left in between. The CDR3 DNA is TGTGCCAGCAGCCGGACAGAGAACACTGAAGCTTTCTTT. This codes for CASSRTENTEAFF.

The chain is built from TRBV7-9 and TRBJ2-7; tentative D call: TRBD2 (6 bases). Germline lookup yields CDR1 SEHNR and CDR2 FQNEAQ (reference sequence). This CDR3 has 12 residues. The CDR3 DNA is TGTTCCAGCGGAGGGGTATTCTACGAGCAGTACGTC. Translated: CSSGGVFYEQYV.

The chain employs TRBV29-1 and TRBJ2-1, with 8 bases aligning to TRBD1. This CDR3 comprises 12 residues. Germline V gene sequence: CDR1 SQVTM, CDR2 ANQGSEA. With 7 bases clipped from V and 8 bases from J, the junction kept 7 bases outside the gene matches. CDR3 residues: CSDGQGTDEQFF. Here the CDR3 DNA reads TGCAGCGATGGACAGGGTACCGATGAGCAGTTCTTC.

This chain joins TRBV6-4 and TRBJ2-5; the D is unclear. V was trimmed by 3 bases and J by 7 bases, leaving 12 bases between them. The CDR3 length is 13 residues. The germline CDR1 and CDR2 sequences are MRHNA and SNTAGT. The CDR3 here is CASSDSSTSTQYF. CDR3 nucleotides: TGTGCCAGCAGTGATTCCTCTACCTCGACCCAGTACTTC.

The rearrangement links TRBV7-8 to TRBJ2-6; 8 bases align to TRBD2. The CDR3 is 17 amino acids. V shed 2 bases, J shed 0 bases, and the junction held 3 bases outside the gene matches. Germline CDR1 reads SGHVS; CDR2 reads FQNEAQ. This chain's CDR3 is CASSLSGGDSGANVLTF. DNA for the CDR3: TGTGCCAGCAGCTTAAGCGGGGGCGACTCTGGGGCCAACGTCCTGACTTTC.

The chain links TRBV19 to TRBJ1-5; possibly TRBD1 for D (5 bases). Trimming shortened V by 5 bases and J by 4 bases, and 15 bases separated the two germline ends. The CDR3 consists of 15 residues. The germline CDR1 and CDR2 sequences are LNHDA and SQIVND (reference sequence). The CDR3 coding sequence is TGTGCCAGTAGTTACTCAGGGCGCGAAAATCAGCCCCAGCATTTT. Encoded protein: CASSYSGRENQPQHF.

This chain uses TRBV6-1 with TRBJ2-1, with D maybe TRBD1 (6 bases). Trimming pared 0 bases from V and 6 bases from J, leaving 9 bases between. This CDR3 comprises 14 residues. Germline CDR1 is MNHNS and CDR2 is SASEGT. CDR3 in DNA: TGTGCCAGCAGTGAAGCCCCAGGGGTCAATGAGCAGTTCTTC. It specifies CASSEAPGVNEQFF.

As for this clone: The junction differs from germline at one of its ends, possibly a read error. The chain is built from TRBV7-9 and TRBJ1-1; 12 bases align to TRBD1. The CDR3 is 17 residues long. Germline V CDR1 and CDR2: SEHNR, FQNEAQ (reference sequence). Here the CDR3 DNA reads TGTTCCAGCAGCTTTACCCGGGACAGGGGGCCTAACACTGAAGCTTTCTTT. Residues: CSSSFTRDRGPNTEAFF.

The chain employs TRBV9 and TRBJ1-1, with 8 positions matching TRBD1. Germline values: CDR1 SGDLS, CDR2 YYNGEE. This CDR3 is built from 15 residues. The V segment lost 3 bases and the J segment 2 bases; nucleotides outside the gene matches: 6. The CDR3, as DNA: TGTGCCAGCAGCGCGTCAGGGGGCGGTAACACTGAAGCTTTCTTT. Translation gives CASSASGGGNTEAFF.

The chain links TRBV27 to TRBJ1-2; tentatively, D is TRBD1 (5 bases). The CDR3 runs 15 residues. Deletions cut 0 bases from V and 4 bases from J, with 12 bases between. Germline values: CDR1 MNHEY, CDR2 SMNVEV (reference sequence). Written as DNA, the CDR3 is TGTGCCAGCAGTTTATCATGGAGGGGACTCTATGGCTACACCTTC. Its translation is CASSLSWRGLYGYTF.

The chain uses TRBV5-4 and TRBJ2-1; 7 bases line up with TRBD2. With V trimmed by 3 bases and J by 8 bases, 5 bases remained unmatched. There are 13 residues in the CDR3. CDR1 and CDR2 from the germline V gene are SGHNT and YYREEE (reference sequence). The CDR3 loop reads CASSSPGRDEQFF. For the CDR3, the DNA is TGTGCCAGCAGCTCTCCTGGGAGGGATGAGCAGTTCTTC.

The chain recombines TRBV6-5 with TRBJ1-2; D unresolved. Germline V gene lookup returns CDR1 MNHEY and CDR2 SVGAGI. The V and J ends lost 3 bases and 2 bases respectively, with 10 bases between them. This CDR3 has 14 amino acids. CDR3 protein: CASSYGELNYGYTF. The CDR3 nucleotides are TGTGCCAGCAGTTATGGAGAACTAAACTATGGCTACACCTTC.

The V gene is TRBV7-8, the J gene TRBJ1-5; D is uncertain. With 2 bases removed from V and 4 bases from J, the gap between germline ends came to 12 bases. Germline CDR1 and CDR2: SGHVS and FQNEAQ. The CDR3 is made up of 15 amino acids. The chain's CDR3 is CASSLSHLWNQPQHF. CDR3 bases: TGTGCCAGCAGCTTATCCCACTTGTGGAATCAGCCCCAGCATTTT.